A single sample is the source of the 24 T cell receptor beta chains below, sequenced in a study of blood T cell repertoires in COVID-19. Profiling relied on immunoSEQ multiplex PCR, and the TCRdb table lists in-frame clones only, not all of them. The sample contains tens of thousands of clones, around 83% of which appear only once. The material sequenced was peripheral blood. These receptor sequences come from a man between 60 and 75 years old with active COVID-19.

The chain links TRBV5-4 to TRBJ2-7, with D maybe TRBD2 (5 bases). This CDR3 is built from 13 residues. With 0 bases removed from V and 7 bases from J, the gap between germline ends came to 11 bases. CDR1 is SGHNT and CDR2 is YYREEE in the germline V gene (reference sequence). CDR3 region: CASSLEAEGEQYF. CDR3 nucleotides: TGTGCCAGCAGCTTGGAGGCAGAGGGAGAGCAGTACTTC.

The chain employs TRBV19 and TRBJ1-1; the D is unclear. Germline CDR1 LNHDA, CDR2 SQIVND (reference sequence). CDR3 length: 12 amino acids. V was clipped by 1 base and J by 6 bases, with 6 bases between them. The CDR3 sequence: CASSIGGAEAFF. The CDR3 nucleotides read TGTGCCAGTAGTATAGGCGGGGCTGAAGCTTTCTTT.

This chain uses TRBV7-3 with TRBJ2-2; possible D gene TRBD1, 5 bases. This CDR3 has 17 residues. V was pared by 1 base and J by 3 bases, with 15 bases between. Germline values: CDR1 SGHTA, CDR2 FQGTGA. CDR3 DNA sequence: TGTGCCAGCAGCTTAAGTTACGCAGGGATTTACACCGGGGAGCTGTTTTTT. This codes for CASSLSYAGIYTGELFF.

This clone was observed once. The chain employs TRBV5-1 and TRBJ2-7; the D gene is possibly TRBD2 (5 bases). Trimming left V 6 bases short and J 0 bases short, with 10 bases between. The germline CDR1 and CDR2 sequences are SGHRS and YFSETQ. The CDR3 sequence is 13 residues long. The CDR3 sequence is CASKGESSYEQYF. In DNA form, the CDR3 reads TGCGCCAGCAAGGGAGAAAGCTCCTACGAGCAGTACTTC.

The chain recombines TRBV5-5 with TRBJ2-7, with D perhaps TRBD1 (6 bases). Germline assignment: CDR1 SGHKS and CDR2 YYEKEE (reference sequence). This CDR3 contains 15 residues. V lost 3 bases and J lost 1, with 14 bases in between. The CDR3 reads CASSSRDTESYEQYF. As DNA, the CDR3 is TGTGCCAGCAGCTCACGGGACACCGAGTCCTACGAGCAGTACTTC.

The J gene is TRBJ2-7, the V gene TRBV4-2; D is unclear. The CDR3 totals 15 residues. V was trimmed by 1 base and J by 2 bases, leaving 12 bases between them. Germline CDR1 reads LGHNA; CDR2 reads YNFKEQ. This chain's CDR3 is CASSQVAGWAYEQYF. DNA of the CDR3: TGTGCCAGCAGCCAAGTAGCCGGGTGGGCCTACGAGCAGTACTTC.

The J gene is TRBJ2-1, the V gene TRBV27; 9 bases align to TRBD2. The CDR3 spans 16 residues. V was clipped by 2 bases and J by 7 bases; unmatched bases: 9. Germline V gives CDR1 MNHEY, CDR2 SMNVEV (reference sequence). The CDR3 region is CASSLRGGALMNEQFF. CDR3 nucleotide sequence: TGTGCCAGCAGTTTACGCGGGGGGGCCCTAATGAATGAGCAGTTCTTC.

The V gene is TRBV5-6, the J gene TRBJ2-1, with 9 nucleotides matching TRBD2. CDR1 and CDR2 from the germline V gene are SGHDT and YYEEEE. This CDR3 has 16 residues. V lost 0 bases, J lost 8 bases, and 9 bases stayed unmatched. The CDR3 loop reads CASSLGSGGNFDEQFF. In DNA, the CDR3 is TGTGCCAGCAGCTTGGGTAGCGGGGGCAACTTCGATGAGCAGTTCTTC.

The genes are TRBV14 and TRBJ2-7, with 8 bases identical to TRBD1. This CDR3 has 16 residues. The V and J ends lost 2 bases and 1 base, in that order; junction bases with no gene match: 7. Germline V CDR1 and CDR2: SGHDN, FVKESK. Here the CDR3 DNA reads TGTGCCAGCAGCCAACCCGGCAGGGGGCCATCCTACGAGCAGTACTTC. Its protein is CASSQPGRGPSYEQYF.

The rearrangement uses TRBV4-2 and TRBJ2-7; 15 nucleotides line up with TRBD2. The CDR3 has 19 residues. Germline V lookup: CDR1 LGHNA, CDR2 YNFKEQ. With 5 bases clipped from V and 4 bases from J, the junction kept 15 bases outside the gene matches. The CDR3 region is CASSSSSGTSGRLPYEQYF. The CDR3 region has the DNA TGTGCCAGCAGCTCTTCTTCCGGGACTAGCGGGAGGCTACCTTACGAGCAGTACTTC.

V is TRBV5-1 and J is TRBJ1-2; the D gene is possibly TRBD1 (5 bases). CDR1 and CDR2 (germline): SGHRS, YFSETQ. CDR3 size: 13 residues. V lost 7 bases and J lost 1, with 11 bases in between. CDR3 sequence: CASSQDINYGYTF. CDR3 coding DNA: TGCGCCAGCTCCCAGGACATTAACTATGGCTACACCTTC.

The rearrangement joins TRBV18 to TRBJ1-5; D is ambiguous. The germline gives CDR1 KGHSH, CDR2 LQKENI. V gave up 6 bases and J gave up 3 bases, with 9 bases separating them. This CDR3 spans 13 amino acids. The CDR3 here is CASSPTDNQPQHF. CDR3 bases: TGTGCCAGCTCGCCGACTGACAATCAGCCCCAGCATTTT.

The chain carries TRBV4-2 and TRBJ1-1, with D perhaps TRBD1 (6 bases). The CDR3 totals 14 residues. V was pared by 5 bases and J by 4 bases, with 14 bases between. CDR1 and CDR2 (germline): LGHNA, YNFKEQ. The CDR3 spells CASSLLRGGTEAFF. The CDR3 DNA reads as TGTGCCAGCAGCTTACTCAGGGGTGGCACTGAAGCTTTCTTT.

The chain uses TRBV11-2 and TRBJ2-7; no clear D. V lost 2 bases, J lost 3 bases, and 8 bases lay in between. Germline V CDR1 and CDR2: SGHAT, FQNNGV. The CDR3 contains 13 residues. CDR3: CASSLRGYYEQYF. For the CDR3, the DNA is TGTGCCAGCAGCTTAAGAGGTTACTACGAGCAGTACTTC.

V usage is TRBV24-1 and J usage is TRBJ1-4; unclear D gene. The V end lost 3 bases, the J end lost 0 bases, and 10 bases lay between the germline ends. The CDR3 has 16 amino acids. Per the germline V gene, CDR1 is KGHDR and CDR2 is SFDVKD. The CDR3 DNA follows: TGTGCCACCAGTGATCTCCAACTGCCAACTAATGAAAAACTGTTTTTT. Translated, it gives CATSDLQLPTNEKLFF.

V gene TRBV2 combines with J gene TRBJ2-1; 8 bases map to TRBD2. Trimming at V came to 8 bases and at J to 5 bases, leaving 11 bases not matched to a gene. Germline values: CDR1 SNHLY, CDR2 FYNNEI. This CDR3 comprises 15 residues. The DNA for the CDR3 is TGTGCCAGCTACGGCGGTGGCGGGGGGCACAATGAGCAGTTCTTC. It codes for CASYGGGGGHNEQFF.

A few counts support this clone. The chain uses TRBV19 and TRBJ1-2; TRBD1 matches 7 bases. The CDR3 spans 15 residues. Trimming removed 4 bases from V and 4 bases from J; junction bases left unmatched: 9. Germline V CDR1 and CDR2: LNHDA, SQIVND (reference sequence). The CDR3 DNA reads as TGTGCCAGTAGTACTACAGGGGCCCACATCTATGGCTACACCTTC. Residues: CASSTTGAHIYGYTF.

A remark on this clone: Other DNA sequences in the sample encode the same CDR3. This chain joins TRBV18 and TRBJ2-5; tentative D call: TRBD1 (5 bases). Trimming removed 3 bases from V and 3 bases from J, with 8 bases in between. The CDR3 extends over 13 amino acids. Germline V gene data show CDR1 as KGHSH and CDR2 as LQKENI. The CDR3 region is CASSPGLEETQYF. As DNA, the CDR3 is TGTGCCAGCTCACCGGGGCTAGAAGAGACCCAGTACTTC.

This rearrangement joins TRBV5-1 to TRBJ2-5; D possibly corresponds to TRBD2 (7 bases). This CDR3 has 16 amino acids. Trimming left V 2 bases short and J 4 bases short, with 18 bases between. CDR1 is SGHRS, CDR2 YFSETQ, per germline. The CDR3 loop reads CASSFGGRLFRETQYF. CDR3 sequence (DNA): TGCGCCAGCAGCTTCGGGGGGCGATTGTTCAGAGAGACCCAGTACTTC.

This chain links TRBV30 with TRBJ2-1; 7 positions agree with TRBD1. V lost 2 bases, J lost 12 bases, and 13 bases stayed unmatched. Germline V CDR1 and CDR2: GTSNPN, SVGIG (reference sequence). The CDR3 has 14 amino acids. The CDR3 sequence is CAWSLNSGQDRQFF. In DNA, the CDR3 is TGTGCCTGGAGTTTAAACTCAGGACAGGACCGGCAGTTCTTC. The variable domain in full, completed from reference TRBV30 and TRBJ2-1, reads SQTIHQWPATLVQPVGSPLSLECTVEGTSNPNLYWYRQAAGRGLQLLFYSVGIGQISSEVPQNLSASRPQDRQFILSSKKLLLSDSGFYLCAWSLNSGQDRQFFGPGTRLTVL.

The CDR3 nucleotides are TGCGCCAGCAGCCAGCGGGACAGGAACACAGATACGCAGTATTTT. As protein: CASSQRDRNTDTQYF. The chain employs TRBV4-1 and TRBJ2-3, with 8 bases fitting TRBD1. Germline V CDR1 and CDR2: MGHRA, YSYEKL. The ends lost 3 bases at V and 2 bases at J; junction bases unmatched: 4. The CDR3 has 15 residues.

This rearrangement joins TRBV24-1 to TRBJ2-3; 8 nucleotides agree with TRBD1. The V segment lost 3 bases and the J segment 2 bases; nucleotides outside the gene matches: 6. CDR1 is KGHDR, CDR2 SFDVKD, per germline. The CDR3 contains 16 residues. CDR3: CATSDGTGPFTDTQYF. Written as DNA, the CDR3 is TGTGCCACCAGTGATGGGACAGGACCCTTCACAGATACGCAGTATTTT.

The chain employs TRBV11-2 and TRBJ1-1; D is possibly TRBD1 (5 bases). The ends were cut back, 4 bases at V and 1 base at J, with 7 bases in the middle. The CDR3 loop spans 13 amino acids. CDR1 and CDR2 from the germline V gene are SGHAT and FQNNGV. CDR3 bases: TGTGCCAGCAGCTCCGGACAGAACACTGAAGCTTTCTTT. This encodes CASSSGQNTEAFF.

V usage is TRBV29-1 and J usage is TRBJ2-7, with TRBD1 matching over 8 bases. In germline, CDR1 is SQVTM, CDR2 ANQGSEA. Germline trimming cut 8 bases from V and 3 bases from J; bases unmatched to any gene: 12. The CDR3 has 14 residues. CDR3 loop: CSTRTGTGNYEQYF. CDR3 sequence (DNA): TGCAGCACACGAACCGGGACAGGAAACTACGAGCAGTACTTC.